This T cell receptor (beta chain) was sequenced for a study of blood T cell repertoires in COVID-19. Study overall: In each case, the material was cDNA or gDNA derived from T cells, B-cell-depleted T cells, or PBMCs.

Assay: immunoSEQ multiplex PCR; the TCRdb copy retains only in-frame clones and omits some. The sample consists of fewer than 350,000 clones, roughly 88% of them appearing once. The Seattle patients, enrolled during active infection, were followed longitudinally. The sequence derives from a woman aged 25 to 39 with COVID-19, enrolled during active disease. The sequenced sample was peripheral blood.

CDR3 sequence reads: CASSLTWGEKLFF. Here the CDR3 DNA reads TGTGCCAGCAGCTTGACGTGGGGCGAAAAACTGTTTTTT. The chain couples TRBV7-2 to TRBJ1-4; possible D gene TRBD1, 5 bases. This CDR3 spans 13 amino acids. V was pared by 3 bases and J by 8 bases, with 10 bases between. Germline V gene data show CDR1 as SGHTA and CDR2 as FQGNSA. The variable domain in full, with the rest retrieved from reference TRBV7-2 and TRBJ1-4, is GAGVSQSPSNKVTEKGKDVELRCDPISGHTALYWYRQSLGQGLEFLIYFQGNSAPDKSGLPSDRFSAERTGGSVSTLTIQRTQQEDSAVYLCASSLTWGEKLFFGSGTQLSVL.